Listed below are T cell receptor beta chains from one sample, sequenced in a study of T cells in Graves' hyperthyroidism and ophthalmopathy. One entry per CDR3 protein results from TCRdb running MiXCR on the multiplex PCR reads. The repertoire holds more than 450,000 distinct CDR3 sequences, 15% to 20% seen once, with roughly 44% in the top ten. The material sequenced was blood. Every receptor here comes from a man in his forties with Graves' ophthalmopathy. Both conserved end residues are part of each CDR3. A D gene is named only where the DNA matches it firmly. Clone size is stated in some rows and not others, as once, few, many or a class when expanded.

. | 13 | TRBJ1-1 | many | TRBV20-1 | CSARDLGGRDAFF | TGCAGTGCTAGAGATTTGGGGGGGCGCGACGCTTTCTTT
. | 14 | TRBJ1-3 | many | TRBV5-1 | CASSLGDGRNTIYF | TGCGCCAGCAGCTTGGGGGACGGCAGAAACACCATATATTTT
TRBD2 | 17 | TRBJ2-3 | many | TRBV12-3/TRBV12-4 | CASSFLGLAGVVDTQYF | TGTGCCAGCAGTTTTCTTGGACTAGCGGGAGTTGTAGATACGCAGTATTTT
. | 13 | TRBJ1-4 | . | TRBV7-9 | CASQGGPGGKLFF | TGTGCCAGCCAAGGGGGTCCGGGAGGAAAACTGTTTTTT
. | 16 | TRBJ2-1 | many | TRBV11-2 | CASSFVGGGVSNEQFF | TGTGCCAGCAGCTTTGTAGGGGGAGGGGTTTCCAATGAGCAGTTCTTC
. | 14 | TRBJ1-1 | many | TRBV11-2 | CASSLDSMNTEAFF | TGTGCCAGCAGCTTGGACAGCATGAACACTGAAGCTTTCTTT
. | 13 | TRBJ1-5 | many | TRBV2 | CATAGQTNQPQHF | TGTGCCACCGCGGGGCAGACCAATCAGCCCCAGCATTTT
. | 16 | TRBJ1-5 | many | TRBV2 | CASSGPKRVGDQPQHF | TGTGCCAGCAGTGGCCCGAAGAGGGTGGGCGATCAGCCCCAGCATTTT
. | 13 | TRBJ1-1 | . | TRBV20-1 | CSAPRGLSTEAFF | TGCAGTGCCCCGCGGGGTTTGAGCACTGAAGCTTTCTTT
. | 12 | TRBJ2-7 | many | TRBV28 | CASSFGTYEQYF | TGTGCCAGCAGTTTCGGAACCTACGAGCAGTACTTC
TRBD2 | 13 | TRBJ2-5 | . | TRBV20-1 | CSASGTTLETQYF | TGCAGTGCTAGTGGGACTACCCTAGAGACCCAGTACTTC
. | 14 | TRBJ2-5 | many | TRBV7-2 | CASSLSGAQETQYF | TGTGCCAGCAGCTTATCGGGGGCACAAGAGACCCAGTACTTC
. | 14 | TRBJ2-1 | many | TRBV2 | CASVKEGPYNEQFF | TGTGCCAGCGTGAAGGAGGGCCCTTACAATGAGCAGTTCTTC
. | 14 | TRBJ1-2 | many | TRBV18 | CASSPPLGNYGYTF | TGTGCCAGCTCACCACCGCTGGGGAACTATGGCTACACCTTC
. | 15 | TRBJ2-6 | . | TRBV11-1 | CAEADTGTGANILTF | TGTGCCGAAGCGGATACAGGAACTGGGGCCAACATCCTGACTTTC
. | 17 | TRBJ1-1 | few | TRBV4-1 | CASSLRQALGENTEAFF | TGCGCCAGCAGCCTTCGACAGGCCTTAGGCGAGAACACTGAAGCTTTCTTT
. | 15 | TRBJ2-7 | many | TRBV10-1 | CARSFKTVISYEQYF | TGCGCCAGATCCTTCAAGACAGTCATCTCCTACGAGCAGTACTTC
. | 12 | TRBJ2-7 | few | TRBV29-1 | CSALTRVNEQYF | TGCAGCGCCCTGACCAGGGTTAACGAGCAGTACTTC
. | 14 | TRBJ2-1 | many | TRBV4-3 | CASSQDSGTNEQFF | TGCGCCAGCAGCCAAGATTCAGGTACTAATGAGCAGTTCTTC
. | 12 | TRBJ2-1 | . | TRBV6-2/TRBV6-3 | CASNRVGNEQFF | TGTGCCAGCAATCGGGTGGGCAATGAGCAGTTCTTC
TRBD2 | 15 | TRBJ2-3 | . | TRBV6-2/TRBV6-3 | CASELAGQLADTQYF | TGTGCCAGCGAGCTAGCGGGGCAATTGGCGGATACGCAGTATTTT
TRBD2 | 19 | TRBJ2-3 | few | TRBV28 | CASRGTRGASGRKGDTQYF | TGTGCCAGCAGGGGTACCCGGGGTGCTAGCGGGAGGAAAGGGGATACGCAGTATTTT
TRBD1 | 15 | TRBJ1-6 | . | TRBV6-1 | CASSRGQGALSPLHF | TGTGCCAGCAGTAGGGGACAGGGGGCTTTATCACCCCTCCACTTT
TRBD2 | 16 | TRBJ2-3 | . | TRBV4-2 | CASSVRLAGNTDTQYF | TGTGCCAGCAGCGTACGACTAGCGGGGAACACAGATACGCAGTATTTT
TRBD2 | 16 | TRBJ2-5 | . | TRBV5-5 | CASSLRLAGGQEAQYF | TGTGCCAGCAGCTTGCGGCTAGCGGGGGGGCAAGAGGCCCAGTACTTC
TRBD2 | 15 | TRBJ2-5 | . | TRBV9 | CASSAVLSGVLPGDF | TGTGCCAGCAGCGCTGTTCTTAGCGGGGTTCTACCGGGGGACTTC
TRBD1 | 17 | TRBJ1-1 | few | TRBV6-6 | CASSYWIQGAINTEAFF | TGTGCCAGCAGTTACTGGATACAGGGGGCCATAAACACTGAAGCTTTCTTT
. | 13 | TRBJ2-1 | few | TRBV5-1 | CASSPRRRDEQFF | TGCGCCAGCAGCCCCCGGCGGCGGGATGAGCAGTTCTTC
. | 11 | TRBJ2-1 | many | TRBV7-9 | CASSNVNEQFF | TGTGCCAGCAGCAACGTCAATGAGCAGTTCTTC
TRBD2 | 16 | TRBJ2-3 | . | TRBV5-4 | CASSLGGLAGEGTQYF | TGTGCCAGCAGCTTGGGGGGACTAGCGGGAGAGGGTACGCAGTATTTT
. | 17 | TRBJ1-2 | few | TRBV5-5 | CASSLSPGEALYYGYTF | TGTGCCAGCAGCTTGAGTCCGGGGGAGGCCCTCTACTATGGCTACACCTTC
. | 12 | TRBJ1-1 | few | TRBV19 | CATSIQDTEAFF | TGTGCCACGTCCATCCAGGACACTGAAGCTTTCTTT
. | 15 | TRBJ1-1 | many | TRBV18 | CASSLGPVMNTEAFF | TGTGCCAGCTCTTTAGGACCCGTTATGAACACTGAAGCTTTCTTT
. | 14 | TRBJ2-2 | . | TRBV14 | CASSPTGPTGELFF | TGTGCCAGCAGCCCGACGGGACCTACCGGGGAGCTGTTTTTT
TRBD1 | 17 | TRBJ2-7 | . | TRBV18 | CASSPNLGTGNPYEQYF | TGTGCCAGCTCACCAAATTTAGGGACAGGGAATCCCTACGAGCAGTACTTC
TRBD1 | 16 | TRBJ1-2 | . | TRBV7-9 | CASSFGQGSTPYGYTF | TGTGCCAGCAGCTTTGGACAGGGGAGTACCCCGTATGGCTACACCTTC
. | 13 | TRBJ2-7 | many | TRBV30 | CAWTRDPPYEQYF | TGTGCCTGGACAAGAGACCCCCCTTACGAGCAGTACTTC
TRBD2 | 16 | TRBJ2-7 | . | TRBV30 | CAWGPPGTSGRAEQYF | TGTGCCTGGGGCCCCCCAGGGACTAGCGGGAGGGCCGAGCAGTACTTC
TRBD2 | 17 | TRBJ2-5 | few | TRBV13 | CASSPPSPTSGSETQYF | TGTGCCAGCAGCCCCCCCTCCCCGACTAGCGGGAGTGAGACCCAGTACTTC
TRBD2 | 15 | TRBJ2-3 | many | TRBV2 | CASMPLAGGTDTQYF | TGTGCCAGCATGCCTCTAGCGGGGGGCACAGATACGCAGTATTTT
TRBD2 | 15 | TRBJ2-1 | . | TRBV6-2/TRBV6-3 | CASRDRLAGYNEQFF | TGTGCCAGCAGAGACAGACTAGCGGGATACAATGAGCAGTTCTTC
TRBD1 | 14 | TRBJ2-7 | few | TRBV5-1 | CASSMDRSSYEQYF | TGCGCCAGCAGCATGGACAGGTCCTCCTACGAGCAGTACTTC
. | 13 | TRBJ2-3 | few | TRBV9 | CASSAMGMDTQYF | TGTGCCAGCAGTGCGATGGGAATGGATACGCAGTATTTT
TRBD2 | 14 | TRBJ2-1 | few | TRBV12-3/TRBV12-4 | CASSRSGGAEKQFF | TGTGCCAGCAGCCGTAGCGGGGGGGCAGAGAAACAGTTCTTC
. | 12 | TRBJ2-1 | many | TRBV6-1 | CASSLTGNEQFF | TGTGCCAGCAGCTTAACTGGGAATGAGCAGTTCTTC
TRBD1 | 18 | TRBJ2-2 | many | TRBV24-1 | CATSDPNRDREDTGELFF | TGTGCCACCAGTGACCCCAACCGGGACAGGGAGGACACCGGGGAGCTGTTTTTT
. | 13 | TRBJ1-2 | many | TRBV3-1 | CASSRGVRYGYTF | TGTGCCAGCAGCCGAGGGGTCCGCTATGGCTACACCTTC
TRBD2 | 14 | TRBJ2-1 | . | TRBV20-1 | CSALTSGRGNEQFF | TGCAGTGCTTTGACTAGCGGGAGGGGGAATGAGCAGTTCTTC
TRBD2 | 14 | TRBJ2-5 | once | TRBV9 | CASSGTSGYETQYF | TGTGCCAGCAGCGGGACTAGCGGGTATGAGACCCAGTACTTC
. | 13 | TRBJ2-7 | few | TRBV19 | CASSKGAWDEQYF | TGTGCCAGTAGCAAAGGGGCCTGGGACGAGCAGTACTTC
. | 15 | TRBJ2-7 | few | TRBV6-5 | CASSSPATDNYEQYF | TGTGCCAGCAGTTCCCCCGCAACGGACAACTACGAGCAGTACTTC
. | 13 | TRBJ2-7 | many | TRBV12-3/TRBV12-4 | CASSSRYTYEQYF | TGTGCCAGCAGTTCGAGATATACCTACGAGCAGTACTTC
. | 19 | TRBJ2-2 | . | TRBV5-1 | CASANRGYGGGVNTGELFF | TGCGCCAGCGCGAATCGAGGATATGGAGGGGGCGTGAACACCGGGGAGCTGTTTTTT
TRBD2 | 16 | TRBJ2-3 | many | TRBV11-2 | CASSLDGGGATDTQYF | TGTGCCAGCAGCTTAGACGGCGGGGGGGCTACGGATACGCAGTATTTT
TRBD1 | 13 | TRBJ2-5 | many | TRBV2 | CASSGGQEETQYF | TGTGCCAGCAGCGGCGGACAGGAAGAGACCCAGTACTTC
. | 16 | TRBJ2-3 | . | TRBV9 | CASSVVSGLSTDTQYF | TGTGCCAGCAGCGTAGTATCCGGACTCAGCACAGATACGCAGTATTTT
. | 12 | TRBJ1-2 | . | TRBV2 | CASSVMNYGYTF | TGTGCCAGCAGTGTAATGAACTATGGCTACACCTTC
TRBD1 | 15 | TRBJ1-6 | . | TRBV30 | CAWRGQSSYNSPLHF | TGTGCCTGGAGGGGACAGAGCTCCTATAATTCACCCCTCCACTTT
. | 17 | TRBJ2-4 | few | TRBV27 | CASRPLLRVARENIQYF | TGTGCCAGCAGGCCACTCCTCAGGGTAGCTAGAGAAAACATTCAGTACTTC
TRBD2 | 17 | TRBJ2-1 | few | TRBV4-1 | CASSQEGEGLSGGEQFF | TGCGCCAGCAGCCAAGAGGGTGAGGGGCTGTCGGGAGGTGAGCAGTTCTTC